The following is a TCR beta chain sequence with its context. The data were obtained in a study of shared clonotypes between healthy human individuals. V was clipped by 4 bases and J by 4 bases; unmatched bases: 4. The CDR3 consists of 16 residues. Germline V gene sequence: CDR1 MNHEY, CDR2 SVGAGI. Splitting of each subset's genomic DNA was done evenly across several immunoSEQ plates. Method: immunoSEQ multiplex PCR; TCRdb's copy keeps in-frame clones and lacks some. The repertoire holds 980,000 or so clones, 76% seen once, with about 1.5% in the top ten. This sequence was found in a man younger than 35 in good health. The sample comprised memory CD4+ T cells sorted from blood. Subset defined: CD45RA-negative fraction. The rearrangement joins TRBV6-5 to TRBJ1-6; 10 bases agree with TRBD1. The CDR3, as DNA: TGTGCCAGCAGTTCCAGGACAGGGGGTTATAATTCACCCCTCCACTTT. This encodes CASSSRTGGYNSPLHF.